The clone carrying this T cell receptor (beta chain) occurred many times. The data derive from a study of T-cell reconstitution after alpha-beta-depleted transplantation in children. Looked up from germline, CDR1 is SQVTM and CDR2 is ANQGSEA. With 1 base removed from V and 1 base from J, the gap between germline ends came to 5 bases. This CDR3 has 13 residues. Preparation of the TCRbeta library used unique molecular identifiers. TCRdb reprocessed the PCR reads via MiXCR and lists one record per CDR3 protein. The sample lists about 280,000 distinct CDR3 sequences, about 9.9% seen once, with 23% in the top ten.

This clonotype was obtained from a male patient aged 2-15 years who had a stem cell transplant for chronic granulomatous disease, so the T cells may come from the graft donor. The rearrangement uses TRBV29-1 and TRBJ1-3, with D possibly TRBD1 on 5 matching bases. This specimen consisted of peripheral blood, obtained 180 days after TCRalphabeta/CD19-depleted stem cell transplant. CDR3 sequence reads: CSVEGGSGNTIYF. Here the CDR3 DNA reads TGCAGCGTTGAAGGGGGGTCTGGAAACACCATATATTTT.